These 4 T cell receptor beta chains originate from one sample sequenced in a study of breast tumors, draining lymph nodes, adjacent tissues. Using its own MiXCR run on the multiplex PCR reads, TCRdb lists one record per CDR3 protein. This table has tens of thousands of distinct CDR3 sequences, around 30% appearing once. Samples came from axillary lymph nodes draining the breast cancer. The specimen sequenced was axillary lymph node tissue. Receptors were obtained from a female donor with breast cancer. Some clones in this sample may be carry-over from other donors' samples.

This clonotype appeared many times. The rearrangement joins TRBV30 to TRBJ2-5; D gene uncertain. This CDR3 is 12 amino acids long. In germline, CDR1 is GTSNPN, CDR2 SVGIG (reference sequence). V was pared by 2 bases and J by 5 bases, with 9 bases between. The CDR3 sequence is CAWSRTIETQYF. The CDR3 nucleotides read TGTGCCTGGAGTCGGACCATTGAGACCCAGTACTTC.

The chain employs TRBV10-1 and TRBJ2-1, with D uncertain. This CDR3 has 16 residues. Per germline, CDR1 WNHNN and CDR2 SYGVQD (reference sequence). V dropped 0 bases and J dropped 4 bases, with 13 bases sitting between them. The CDR3 DNA reads TGCGCCAGCAGTGAGTCACCTCCCATAGGGTACAATGAGCAGTTCTTC. Its translation is CASSESPPIGYNEQFF.

The CDR3 protein is CASSLGQQQNTEAFF. DNA of the CDR3: TGCGCCAGCAGCTTGGGACAGCAACAGAACACTGAAGCTTTCTTT. The J gene is TRBJ1-1, the V gene TRBV5-1, with D perhaps TRBD1 (5 bases). The CDR3 covers 15 residues. V was clipped by 0 bases and J by 1 base, with 10 bases between them. CDR1 is SGHRS, CDR2 YFSETQ, per germline.

Notes on this clonotype: This may be a read error: a much more frequent sequence differs by one nucleotide. The chain uses TRBV6-5 and TRBJ2-1; the D is unclear. CDR3 length: 13 amino acids. V was clipped by 6 bases and J by 12 bases, with 18 bases between them. Per the germline V gene, CDR1 is MNHEY and CDR2 is SVGAGI. For the CDR3, the DNA is TGTGCCAGCAGGTCTAGGGAAGCTGGTGGGCAGTTCTTC. Amino acids: CASRSREAGGQFF.